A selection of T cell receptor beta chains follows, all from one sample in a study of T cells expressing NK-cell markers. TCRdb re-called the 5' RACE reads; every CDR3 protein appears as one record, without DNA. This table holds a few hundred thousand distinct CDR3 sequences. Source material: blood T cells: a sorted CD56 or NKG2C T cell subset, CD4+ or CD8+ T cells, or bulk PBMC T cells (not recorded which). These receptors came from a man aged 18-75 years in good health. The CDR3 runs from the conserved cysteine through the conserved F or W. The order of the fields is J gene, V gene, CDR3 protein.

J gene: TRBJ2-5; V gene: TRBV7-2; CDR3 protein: CASSFGGGAARTQYF
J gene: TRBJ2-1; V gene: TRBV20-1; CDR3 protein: CSARDSVVSNEQFF
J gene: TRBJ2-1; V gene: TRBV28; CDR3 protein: CATQRDRGLNEQFF
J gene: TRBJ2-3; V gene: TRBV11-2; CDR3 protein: CASSPFRGGGTDTQYF
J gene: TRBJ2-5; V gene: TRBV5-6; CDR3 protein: CASSLDQVGGETQYF
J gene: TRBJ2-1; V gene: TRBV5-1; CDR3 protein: CASSVGLRGQFF
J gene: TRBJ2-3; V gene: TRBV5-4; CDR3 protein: CASSPSGGTRRTDTQYF
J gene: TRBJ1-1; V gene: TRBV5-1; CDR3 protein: CASSFYPGQGRKTEAFF
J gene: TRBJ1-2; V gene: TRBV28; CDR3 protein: CASGFPGQGNYGYTF
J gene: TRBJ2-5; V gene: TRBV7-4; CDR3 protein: CASSTSLSGGVQETQYF
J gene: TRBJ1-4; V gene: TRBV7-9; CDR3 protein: CASSFTVTGGNEKLFF
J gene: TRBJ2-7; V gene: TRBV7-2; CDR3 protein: CASSLEMGQGSYEQYF
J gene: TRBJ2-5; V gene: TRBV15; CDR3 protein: CATSRGKTGGDGETQYF
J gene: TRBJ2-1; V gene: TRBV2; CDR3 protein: CASKVAGDNEQFF
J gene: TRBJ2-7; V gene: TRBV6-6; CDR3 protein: CASTREGDGFLYF
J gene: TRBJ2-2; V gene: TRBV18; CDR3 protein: CASSPGLREELFF
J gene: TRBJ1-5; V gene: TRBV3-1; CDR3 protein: CASSQDGGGHGNQPQHF
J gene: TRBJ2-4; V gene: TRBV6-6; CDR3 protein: CASSDGEADPWYF
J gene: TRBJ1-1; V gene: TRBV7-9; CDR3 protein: CASSSGTANTEAFF
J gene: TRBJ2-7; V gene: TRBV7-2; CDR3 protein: CASTETGHEQYF
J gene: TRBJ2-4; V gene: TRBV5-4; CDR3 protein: CASSSRSTNIQYF
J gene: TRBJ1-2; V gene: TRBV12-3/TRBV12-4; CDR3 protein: CAVTGSLRGYTF
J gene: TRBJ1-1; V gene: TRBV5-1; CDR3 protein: CASSVTGGAGEAFF
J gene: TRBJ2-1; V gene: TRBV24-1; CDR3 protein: CATMGAGNEQFF
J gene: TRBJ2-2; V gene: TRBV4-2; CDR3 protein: CASSQETENTGELFF
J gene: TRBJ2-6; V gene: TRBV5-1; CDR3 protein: CASSTAASRANVLTF
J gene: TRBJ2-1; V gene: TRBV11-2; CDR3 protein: CASQGQGISEQFF
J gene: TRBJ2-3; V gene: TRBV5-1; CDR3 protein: CASSLRLAGGPDSVTQYF
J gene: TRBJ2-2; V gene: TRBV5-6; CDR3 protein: CASNSGGPGLIGELFF
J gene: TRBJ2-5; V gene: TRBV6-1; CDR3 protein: CASSTRTGVRETQYF
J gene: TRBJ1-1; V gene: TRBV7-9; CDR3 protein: CASRIFPRENTEAFF
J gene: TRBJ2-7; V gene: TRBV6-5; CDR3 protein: CASSYPTLGYF
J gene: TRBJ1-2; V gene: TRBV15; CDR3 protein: CATSRGSGRTGYTF
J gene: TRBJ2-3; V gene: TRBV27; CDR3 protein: CASSLSGRNSDTQYF
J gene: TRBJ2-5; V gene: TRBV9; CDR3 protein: CASSAGRSGGTPPETQYF
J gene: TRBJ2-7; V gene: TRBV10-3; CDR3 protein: CAISETGVDEQYF
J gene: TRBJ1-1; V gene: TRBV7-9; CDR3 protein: CASSLVFSRNTEAFF
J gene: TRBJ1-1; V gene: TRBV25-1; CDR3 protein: CASSESTGRGFTEAFF
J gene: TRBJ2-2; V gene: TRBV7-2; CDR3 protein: CASSLMQGASFGELFF
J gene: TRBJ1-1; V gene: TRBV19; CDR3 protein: CASSSRAEAFF
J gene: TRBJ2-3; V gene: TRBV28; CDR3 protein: CASSLRRGGPTDTQYF
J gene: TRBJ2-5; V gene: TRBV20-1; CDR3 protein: CSAGRGLDLQETQYF
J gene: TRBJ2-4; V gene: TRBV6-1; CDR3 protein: CASSLVRAKNIQYF
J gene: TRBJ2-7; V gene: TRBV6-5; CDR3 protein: CASSNPRAGEQYF
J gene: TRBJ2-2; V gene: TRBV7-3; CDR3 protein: CASSLGFNTGELFF
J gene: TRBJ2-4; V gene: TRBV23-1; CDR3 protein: CASSQSSGGPVDGAKNIQYF
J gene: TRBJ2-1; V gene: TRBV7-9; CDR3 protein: CASSRGGRALRDNEQFF
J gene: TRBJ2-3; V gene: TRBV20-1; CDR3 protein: CSARDAGGLTDTQYF
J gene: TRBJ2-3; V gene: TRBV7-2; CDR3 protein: CASSQTSGAWSDTQYF
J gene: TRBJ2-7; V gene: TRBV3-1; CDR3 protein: CASSLIGHSYEQYF
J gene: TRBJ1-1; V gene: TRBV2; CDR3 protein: CASSLMDSLNTEAFF
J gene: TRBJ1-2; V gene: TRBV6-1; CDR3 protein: CASSRKGQPSYGYTF
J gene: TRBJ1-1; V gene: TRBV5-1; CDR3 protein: CASSFGTGTDPVAFF
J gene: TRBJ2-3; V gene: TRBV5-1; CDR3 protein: CASSLAGTAKASTDTQYF
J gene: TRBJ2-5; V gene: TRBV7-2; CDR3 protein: CASSLGDYGLAQYF
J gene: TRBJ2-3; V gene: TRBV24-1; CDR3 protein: CATSVLAGGRNTQYF
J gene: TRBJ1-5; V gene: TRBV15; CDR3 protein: CATSPWSGQYSNQPQHF
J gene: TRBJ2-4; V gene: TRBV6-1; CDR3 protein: CASSERTGGRLIQYF
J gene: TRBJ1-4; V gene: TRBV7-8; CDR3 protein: CASSPQPRGEKLFF
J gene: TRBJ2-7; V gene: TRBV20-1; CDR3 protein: CSARVRASYEQYF